Listed below are T cell receptor beta chains from one sample, sequenced in a study of T cell responses to AZD1222 COVID-19 vaccine. Using immunoSEQ multiplex PCR, the repertoire was profiled, and TCRdb retains in-frame clones only, with some absent. The sample includes approximately 110,000 clones, approximately 85% of them seen just once. The sample in question was peripheral blood, obtained on day 0 of MenACWY control vaccination. The receptors shown here come from an adult in good health. CDR3s include the opening cysteine and the closing phenylalanine or tryptophan. Fields, in order: CDR3 protein, CDR3 DNA, V gene, J gene, D gene, clone size. The D gene is left open where the match is weak. Not all rows give a size; the values are once, few, many and, for expanded clones, a class.

CDR3 protein: CASSPSDPYEQYF; CDR3 DNA: TGTGCCAGTAGTCCGTCGGATCCATACGAGCAGTACTTC; V gene: TRBV19; J gene: TRBJ2-7; D gene: NA; clone size: NA
CDR3 protein: CATRQNSYNEQFF; CDR3 DNA: TGTGCCACCAGGCAGAACTCCTACAATGAGCAGTTCTTC; V gene: TRBV24-1; J gene: TRBJ2-1; D gene: NA; clone size: NA
CDR3 protein: CASSQAGTGRSFGGGYTF; CDR3 DNA: TGTGCCAGCAGCCAAGCTGGGACAGGTAGAAGTTTCGGAGGTGGCTACACCTTC; V gene: TRBV4-2; J gene: TRBJ1-2; D gene: TRBD1; clone size: NA
CDR3 protein: CASRTGGPGYEQYF; CDR3 DNA: TGTGCCAGCAGGACAGGGGGCCCAGGTTACGAGCAGTACTTC; V gene: TRBV28; J gene: TRBJ2-7; D gene: TRBD1; clone size: NA
CDR3 protein: CASSAPPGNGYGYTF; CDR3 DNA: TGTGCCAGCAGCGCCCCCCCAGGGAATGGCTATGGCTACACCTTC; V gene: TRBV9; J gene: TRBJ1-2; D gene: NA; clone size: NA
CDR3 protein: CASNSNTGELFF; CDR3 DNA: TGTGCCAGTAACTCGAACACCGGGGAGCTGTTTTTT; V gene: TRBV19; J gene: TRBJ2-2; D gene: NA; clone size: NA
CDR3 protein: CASSRQTRRVSVTGELFF; CDR3 DNA: TGTGCCAGCAGCCGACAAACTCGGCGAGTATCTGTCACCGGGGAGCTGTTTTTT; V gene: TRBV7-8; J gene: TRBJ2-2; D gene: NA; clone size: NA
CDR3 protein: CASSVRQGWELFF; CDR3 DNA: TGTGCCAGCAGCGTACGACAGGGGTGGGAGCTGTTTTTT; V gene: TRBV7-6; J gene: TRBJ2-2; D gene: TRBD1; clone size: NA
CDR3 protein: CASSPPPGTTNEKLFF; CDR3 DNA: TGTGCCAGCAGCCCTCCCCCGGGAACAACTAATGAAAAACTGTTTTTT; V gene: TRBV7-9; J gene: TRBJ1-4; D gene: NA; clone size: NA
CDR3 protein: CASSVGPRAGTGGYGYTF; CDR3 DNA: TGTGCCAGCAGCGTAGGTCCCCGGGCGGGGACAGGGGGATATGGCTACACCTTC; V gene: TRBV9; J gene: TRBJ1-2; D gene: TRBD1; clone size: NA
CDR3 protein: CASSLDGNEQFF; CDR3 DNA: TGTGCCAGCAGCTTGGACGGCAATGAGCAGTTCTTC; V gene: TRBV7-9; J gene: TRBJ2-1; D gene: NA; clone size: NA
CDR3 protein: CASSLKVARRETQYF; CDR3 DNA: TGTGCCAGCAGCTTAAAAGTCGCACGTAGGGAGACCCAGTACTTC; V gene: TRBV5-6; J gene: TRBJ2-5; D gene: NA; clone size: once
CDR3 protein: CASSEAIGEKLFF; CDR3 DNA: TGTGCCAGCAGTGAAGCGATCGGGGAAAAACTGTTTTTT; V gene: TRBV6-4; J gene: TRBJ1-4; D gene: NA; clone size: NA
CDR3 protein: CASSPQGGRTDTQYF; CDR3 DNA: TGTGCCAGCAGCCCCCAGGGCGGGCGGACAGATACGCAGTATTTT; V gene: TRBV7-3; J gene: TRBJ2-3; D gene: NA; clone size: NA
CDR3 protein: CASSLARQRNYEQYF; CDR3 DNA: TGTGCCAGCAGCTTAGCGCGACAGCGAAACTACGAGCAGTACTTC; V gene: TRBV7-2; J gene: TRBJ2-7; D gene: NA; clone size: NA
CDR3 protein: CASQQRVVRSDTQYF; CDR3 DNA: TGTGCCAGTCAGCAGCGGGTGGTCCGGTCAGATACGCAGTATTTT; V gene: TRBV27; J gene: TRBJ2-3; D gene: NA; clone size: once
CDR3 protein: CASSRGQNNEQFF; CDR3 DNA: TGTGCCAGCAGCCGGGGACAGAACAATGAGCAGTTCTTC; V gene: TRBV7-7; J gene: TRBJ2-1; D gene: TRBD1; clone size: NA
CDR3 protein: CASSKGLALRETQYF; CDR3 DNA: TGTGCCAGCAGTAAAGGACTAGCCCTGAGAGAGACCCAGTACTTC; V gene: TRBV27; J gene: TRBJ2-5; D gene: TRBD2; clone size: few
CDR3 protein: CASSPGLAGYEQYF; CDR3 DNA: TGTGCCAGCTCACCAGGACTAGCCGGCTACGAGCAGTACTTC; V gene: TRBV18; J gene: TRBJ2-7; D gene: TRBD2; clone size: NA
CDR3 protein: CASSRGAIEKLFF; CDR3 DNA: TGTGCCAGCAGTCGCGGGGCCATTGAAAAACTGTTTTTT; V gene: TRBV6-5; J gene: TRBJ1-4; D gene: NA; clone size: NA
CDR3 protein: CASSIYQGTVKEKLFF; CDR3 DNA: TGTGCCAGTAGTATTTACCAGGGAACAGTGAAGGAAAAACTGTTTTTT; V gene: TRBV19; J gene: TRBJ1-4; D gene: NA; clone size: few
CDR3 protein: CASSLRIDRANYGYTF; CDR3 DNA: TGTGCCAGCAGTTTACGGATCGACAGGGCTAACTATGGCTACACCTTC; V gene: TRBV27; J gene: TRBJ1-2; D gene: TRBD1; clone size: NA
CDR3 protein: CASSLRGPIYF; CDR3 DNA: TGTGCCAGCAGTTTAAGGGGACCCATATATTTT; V gene: TRBV28; J gene: TRBJ1-3; D gene: NA; clone size: NA
CDR3 protein: CASSQVGGSFWEQYF; CDR3 DNA: TGTGCCAGCAGCCAAGTTGGAGGGAGCTTCTGGGAGCAGTACTTC; V gene: TRBV4-2; J gene: TRBJ2-7; D gene: NA; clone size: NA
CDR3 protein: CASSLGSANNEQFF; CDR3 DNA: TGTGCCAGCAGCTTAGGAAGTGCAAACAATGAGCAGTTCTTC; V gene: TRBV7-2; J gene: TRBJ2-1; D gene: NA; clone size: NA